The present entry profiles one T cell receptor beta chain with its context. Its antigen is as yet unknown. The sample is drawn from a study of cytomegalovirus exposure and HLA in healthy donors. Study-level information: In an earlier analysis, around 100 million unique TCR beta sequences were found from about 180 million T cells. The study, taken as a whole, reports: In presence/absence analyses, roughly uniform sequencing depth across donors was assumed. In vitro, a few CMV-associated chains proved specific for CMV antigens.

Per germline, CDR1 MGHRA and CDR2 YSYEKL. Trimming stripped 3 bases from V and 1 base from J, with 12 bases between. The CDR3 runs 15 residues. Primers: 60 Vbeta forward and 13 Jbeta reverse. The table came from immunoSEQ multiplex PCR; TCRdb's copy has only in-frame clones and leaves some out. The table shows 150,000 to 200,000 clones, with about 80% occurring only once. The chain has TRBV4-1 and TRBJ1-1; maybe TRBD1 (6 bases). Sequencing used PBMCs. The receptor was isolated from a man aged 18 to 29 in good health and CMV-seronegative. In nucleotides, the CDR3 is TGCGCCAGCAGCCACCCGACAGGTAAGAACACTGAAGCTTTCTTT. It yields the protein CASSHPTGKNTEAFF.